The next 7 T cell receptor beta chains were all read from a single sample in a study of control samples from healthy donors and cancer patients. TCRdb's table, derived via immunoSEQ multiplex PCR, lists solely in-frame clones and lacks some. Among approximately 44,000 clones listed, 70% were seen once. Sequenced: formalin-fixed, paraffin-embedded tissue. The receptors shown here come from a male donor with melanoma.

This clone was counted only a few times. The V and J genes are TRBV3-1 (or the pseudogene TRBV3-2) and TRBJ1-1; D unresolved. Germline V gives CDR1 LGHDT, CDR2 YNNKEL (reference sequence). The CDR3 is 11 residues long. Trimming shortened V by 2 bases and J by 5 bases, and 3 bases separated the two germline ends. The CDR3 DNA is TGTGCCAGCAGCCAACGGACTGAAGCTTTCTTT. Its translation is CASSQRTEAFF.

This clone was detected a few times. A junction end diverges from the germline sequence, so it may reflect a read error. The gene calls are TRBV28 and TRBJ1-2, with a weak D call TRBD1 (5 bases). The germline CDR1 and CDR2 sequences are MDHEN and SYDVKM. The CDR3 extends over 12 amino acids. The CDR3, as DNA: TGTGCCAGCAGTGCCCCCCAGGGACGGGGACTCTTC. This gives the protein CASSAPQGRGLF.

V usage is TRBV14 and J usage is TRBJ1-1, with D possibly being TRBD1 (5 bases). This CDR3 spans 15 amino acids. Trimming shortened V by 4 bases and J by 1 base, and 13 bases separated the two germline ends. CDR1 is SGHDN and CDR2 is FVKESK in the germline V gene. In DNA, the CDR3 is TGTGCCAGCAGCCCAGGAGGGGCGGGGAACACTGAAGCTTTCTTT. As protein: CASSPGGAGNTEAFF.

This sequence joins TRBV7-9 and TRBJ2-2; unclear D gene. CDR1 is SEHNR, CDR2 FQNEAQ, per germline (reference sequence). The CDR3 loop spans 13 amino acids. The V end lost 0 bases, the J end lost 3 bases, and 2 bases lay between the germline ends. As DNA, the CDR3 is TGTGCCAGCAGCTTAGCGGACACCGGGGAGCTGTTTTTT. Translation: CASSLADTGELFF.

The chain employs TRBV10-3 and TRBJ2-7, with D perhaps matching TRBD1 (5 bases). Trimming removed 2 bases at V and 0 bases at J, with 17 bases between. The CDR3 covers 17 residues. Germline V gene lookup returns CDR1 ENHRY and CDR2 SYGVKD. CDR3 loop: CAISEISSRGSSYEQYF. The CDR3 region has the DNA TGTGCCATCAGTGAGATTTCCAGTAGGGGTAGCTCCTACGAGCAGTACTTC.

J is TRBJ2-7 and V is TRBV6-5, with D possibly matching TRBD2 (5 bases). V was trimmed by 7 bases and J by 4 bases, leaving 14 bases between them. The V gene's germline CDR1 is MNHEY and CDR2 SVGAGI. The CDR3 is made up of 13 amino acids. The DNA of the CDR3 is TGTGCCAGCACTCACGCGGCGGGTTACGAGCAGTACTTC. Residues: CASTHAAGYEQYF.

The V and J genes are TRBV28 and TRBJ2-7; D is unresolved. The CDR3 is 14 residues long. Germline loops: CDR1 MDHEN, CDR2 SYDVKM. The V and J ends lost 6 bases and 1 base respectively, with 13 bases between them. CDR3: CASSLWQVSYEQYF. Here the CDR3 DNA reads TGTGCCAGCAGCCTATGGCAGGTATCCTACGAGCAGTACTTC.